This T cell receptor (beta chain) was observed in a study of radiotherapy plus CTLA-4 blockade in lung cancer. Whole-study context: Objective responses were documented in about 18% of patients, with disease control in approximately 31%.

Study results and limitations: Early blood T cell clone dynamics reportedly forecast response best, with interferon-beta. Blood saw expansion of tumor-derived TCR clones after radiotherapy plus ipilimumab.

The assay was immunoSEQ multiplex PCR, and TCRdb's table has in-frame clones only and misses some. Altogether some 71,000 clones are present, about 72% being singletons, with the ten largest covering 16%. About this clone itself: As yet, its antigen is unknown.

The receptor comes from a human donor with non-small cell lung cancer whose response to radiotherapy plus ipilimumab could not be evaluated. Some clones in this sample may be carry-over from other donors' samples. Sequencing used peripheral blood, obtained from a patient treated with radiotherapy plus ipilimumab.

Here the CDR3 reads CASSFSSGGRYEQYF. The DNA of the CDR3 is TGTGCCAGCAGCTTCTCGAGCGGGGGGAGGTACGAGCAGTACTTC. This chain uses TRBV7-8 with TRBJ2-7; 9 positions match TRBD2. CDR1 SGHVS and CDR2 FQNEAQ come from the germline V gene. V trimming: 3 bases; J trimming: 4 bases; junction bases outside the gene matches: 7. The CDR3 runs 15 residues.